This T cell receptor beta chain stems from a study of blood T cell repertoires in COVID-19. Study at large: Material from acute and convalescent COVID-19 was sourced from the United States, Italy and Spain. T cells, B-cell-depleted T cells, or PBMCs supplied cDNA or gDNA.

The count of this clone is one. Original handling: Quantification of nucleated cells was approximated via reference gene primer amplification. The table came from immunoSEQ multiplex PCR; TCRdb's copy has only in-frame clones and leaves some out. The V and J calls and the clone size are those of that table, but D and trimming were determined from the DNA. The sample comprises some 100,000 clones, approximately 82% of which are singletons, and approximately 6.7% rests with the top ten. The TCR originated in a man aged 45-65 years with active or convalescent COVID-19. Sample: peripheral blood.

The CDR3 loop reads CASSIVGSTEAFF. CDR3 nucleotides: TGTGCCAGTAGTATTGTGGGCAGCACTGAAGCTTTCTTT. The gene calls are TRBV19 and TRBJ1-1, with D unclear. Deletions cut 3 bases from V and 4 bases from J, with 9 bases between. Germline CDR1 is LNHDA and CDR2 is SQIVND (reference sequence). The CDR3 totals 13 residues.